These 7 T cell receptor beta chains were sequenced from one sample in a study of blood T cell repertoires in COVID-19. Measured with immunoSEQ multiplex PCR; TCRdb has only the in-frame clones, and not every one. This table holds 150,000 to 200,000 clones, roughly 87% found once. Sequencing was performed on PBMCs or T cells enriched from blood (not recorded which). The receptor source for this set is a human donor with acute COVID-19. The donor label of this sample is uncertain.

The rearrangement uses TRBV5-4 and TRBJ2-1, with TRBD2 matching 10 bases. CDR1 is SGHNT, CDR2 YYREEE, per germline (reference sequence). Unmatched junction bases numbered 5, after V lost 2 bases and J lost 6 bases. The CDR3 contains 15 residues. In DNA form, the CDR3 reads TGTGCCAGCAGCTTTCCCGGGACTAGCGTCAATGAGCAGTTCTTC. It is translated as CASSFPGTSVNEQFF.

V and J are TRBV5-8 and TRBJ2-3; D is undetermined. Trimming cost V 0 bases and J 3 bases, with 14 bases left between them. Germline V gives CDR1 SGHTS, CDR2 YDEGEE. The CDR3 has 16 residues. The CDR3, as DNA: TGTGCCAGCAGCTTGGCCAACGGCCTGGAGACAGATACGCAGTATTTT. This translates into CASSLANGLETDTQYF.

This clone has just a few counts. V and J are TRBV6-5 and TRBJ1-1; D is perhaps TRBD1 (5 bases). The CDR3 runs to 13 residues. Germline CDR1 and CDR2: MNHEY and SVGAGI. Trimming took 6 bases from V and 1 from J, leaving 9 bases between them. Here the CDR3 DNA reads TGTGCCAGCAGCGCACAGGAGAACACTGAAGCTTTCTTT. Translated: CASSAQENTEAFF.

This clone was counted once. The J gene is TRBJ2-5, the V gene TRBV30, with TRBD2 identical over 9 bases. The CDR3 is 15 amino acids. The germline V gene encodes CDR1 GTSNPN and CDR2 SVGIG (reference sequence). V shed 1 base, J shed 5 bases, and the junction held 8 bases outside the gene matches. The CDR3 here is CAWSEVAGEGETQYF. CDR3 bases: TGTGCCTGGAGTGAAGTAGCGGGGGAGGGGGAGACCCAGTACTTC.

V is TRBV11-2 and J is TRBJ1-2; 8 nucleotides match TRBD1. Per the germline V gene, CDR1 is SGHAT and CDR2 is FQNNGV. The V segment lost 6 bases and the J segment 7 bases; nucleotides outside the gene matches: 10. The CDR3 runs to 14 residues. This CDR3 reads CASRQDRAPPGYTF. CDR3 coding DNA: TGTGCCAGCAGGCAGGACAGGGCTCCCCCTGGCTACACCTTC.

J is TRBJ2-6 and V is TRBV27; D not resolved. This CDR3 contains 15 residues. Germline CDR1 is MNHEY and CDR2 is SMNVEV (reference sequence). V lost 5 bases and J 0 bases, leaving 8 bases between the germline ends. DNA of the CDR3: TGTGCCAGCAGTCTTTTTAGCTCTGGGGCCAACGTCCTGACTTTC. Its translation is CASSLFSSGANVLTF.

The V and J genes are TRBV2 and TRBJ2-7; 10 bases line up with TRBD1. V shed 6 bases and J 7 bases; nucleotides not matched to a gene: 9. The CDR3 extends over 14 amino acids. Germline CDR1 reads SNHLY; CDR2 reads FYNNEI. This CDR3 reads CASSGTGVRREQYF. CDR3 DNA sequence: TGTGCCAGCAGCGGGACAGGGGTAAGGCGGGAGCAGTACTTC.